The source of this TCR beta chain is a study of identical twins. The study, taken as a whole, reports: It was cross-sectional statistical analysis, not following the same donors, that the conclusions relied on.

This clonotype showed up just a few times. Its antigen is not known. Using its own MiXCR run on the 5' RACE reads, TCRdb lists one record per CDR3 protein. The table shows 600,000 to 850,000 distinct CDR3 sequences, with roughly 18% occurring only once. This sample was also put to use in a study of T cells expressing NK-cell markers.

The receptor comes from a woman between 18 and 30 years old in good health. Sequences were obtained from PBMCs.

CDR3 sequence: CASSSSSWETQYF. Written as DNA, the CDR3 is TGCGCCAGCTCAAGTTCCAGCTGGGAGACCCAGTACTTC. This rearrangement joins TRBV5-1 to TRBJ2-5, with D hard to call. Germline V CDR1 and CDR2: SGHRS, YFSETQ. This CDR3 has 13 residues. V was shortened by 7 bases and J by 5 bases, with 15 bases between the two germline ends.